Shown below are 17 T cell receptor beta chains from a single sample sequenced in a study of cytomegalovirus exposure and HLA in healthy donors. TCRdb keeps only in-frame clones here, not all; method: immunoSEQ multiplex PCR. The profile shows 170,000 or so clones, approximately 83% of them singletons. The material sequenced was PBMCs. These receptors were obtained from a woman under 30 in good health and CMV-seropositive.

This chain joins TRBV5-1 and TRBJ1-2; tentative D call: TRBD1 (6 bases). V was shortened by 0 bases and J by 2 bases, with 14 bases between the two germline ends. Germline V CDR1 and CDR2: SGHRS, YFSETQ. This CDR3 has 16 amino acids. The CDR3 loop is CASSLARGAPNYGYTF. CDR3 in DNA: TGCGCCAGCAGCTTGGCCCGGGGGGCGCCCAACTATGGCTACACCTTC.

V usage is TRBV7-2 and J usage is TRBJ2-1; D gene uncertain. Trimming stripped 2 bases from V and 8 bases from J, with 10 bases between. The CDR3 extends over 13 amino acids. Germline V gene data show CDR1 as SGHTA and CDR2 as FQGNSA. The CDR3, as DNA: TGTGCCAGCAGCTTATCCCTCAGCGATGAGCAGTTCTTC. This translates into CASSLSLSDEQFF.

The rearrangement links TRBV19 to TRBJ2-3, with 11 bases matching TRBD1. The CDR3 length is 16 residues. Germline V gene sequence: CDR1 LNHDA, CDR2 SQIVND (reference sequence). J gave up 4 bases and V 2 bases, and 5 bases lay outside the gene matches. CDR3 sequence (DNA): TGTGCCAGTAGTATAACCCCGGGACAGGGGGCAGATACGCAGTATTTT. Its protein is CASSITPGQGADTQYF.

This sequence joins TRBV19 and TRBJ1-3; 11 bases match TRBD1. With 10 bases clipped from V and 0 bases from J, the junction kept 5 bases outside the gene matches. Germline V gene sequence: CDR1 LNHDA, CDR2 SQIVND (reference sequence). The CDR3 runs to 15 residues. The DNA for the CDR3 is TGTGCCACCCGGGACAGGGGGAGCTCTGGAAACACCATATATTTT. Amino acid sequence: CATRDRGSSGNTIYF. Using reference TRBV19 and TRBJ1-3 for the parts outside the CDR3, the full variable domain is DGGITQSPKYLFRKEGQNVTLSCEQNLNHDAMYWYRQDPGQGLRLIYYSQIVNDFQKGDIAEGYSVSREKKESFPLTVTSAQKNPTAFYLCATRDRGSSGNTIYFGEGSWLTVV.

This clone was seen more than once but under ten times. The J gene is TRBJ1-1, the V gene TRBV27; 7 nucleotides align to TRBD1. V was clipped by 3 bases and J by 2 bases; unmatched bases: 6. This CDR3 has 15 amino acids. Germline CDR1 reads MNHEY; CDR2 reads SMNVEV (reference sequence). CDR3 bases: TGTGCCAGCAGTTTCAGGGACAGCACAAACACTGAAGCTTTCTTT. It codes for CASSFRDSTNTEAFF.

This clone came up once. V gene TRBV5-1 combines with J gene TRBJ2-3, with TRBD2 matching 7 bases. V dropped 5 bases and J dropped 2; count of bases not matched to a gene: 2. CDR1 is SGHRS, CDR2 YFSETQ, per germline. The CDR3 spans 13 residues. CDR3 sequence: CASRAGVTDTQYF. DNA of the CDR3: TGCGCCAGCAGGGCGGGGGTCACAGATACGCAGTATTTT. Full variable domain (missing parts from reference TRBV5-1 and TRBJ2-3): KAGVTQTPRYLIKTRGQQVTLSCSPISGHRSVSWYQQTPGQGLQFLFEYFSETQRNKGNFPGRFSGRQFSNSRSEMNVSTLELGDSALYLCASRAGVTDTQYFGPGTRLTVL.

The J gene is TRBJ2-7, the V gene TRBV7-2; D is undetermined. CDR3 length equals 13 residues. Germline CDR1 and CDR2: SGHTA and FQGNSA. Deletions cut 1 base from V and 3 bases from J, with 7 bases between. The CDR3 DNA is TGTGCCAGCAGCTTAGTTGGCTTCTACGAGCAGTACTTC. It encodes CASSLVGFYEQYF.

The chain is built from TRBV7-2 and TRBJ2-7, with 7 bases matching TRBD1. Losses at the gene ends were 5 bases for V and 2 bases for J; bases not matched to a gene: 12. Germline CDR1 and CDR2: SGHTA and FQGNSA. This CDR3 has 16 residues. CDR3 loop: CASSLGTDTTPYEQYF. The CDR3 DNA follows: TGTGCCAGCAGCCTAGGGACAGATACCACCCCCTACGAGCAGTACTTC.

This clone appeared once. This chain links TRBV7-6 with TRBJ2-1; 7 bases line up with TRBD1. The CDR3 is 17 amino acids. With V trimmed by 1 base and J by 0 bases, 6 bases remained unmatched. Germline loops: CDR1 SGHVS, CDR2 FNYEAQ. CDR3 nucleotides: TGTGCCAGCAGCTTAGGTACCGGGACAGACTCCTACAATGAGCAGTTCTTC. Its translation: CASSLGTGTDSYNEQFF.

This sequence joins TRBV10-3 and TRBJ1-2, with TRBD1 identical over 9 bases. Germline CDR1 is ENHRY and CDR2 is SYGVKD. This CDR3 region has 13 residues. J was trimmed by 6 bases and V by 5 bases; bases with no gene match: 4. CDR3 nucleotide sequence: TGTGCCATCAGTTCCGGGACAGGGAATGGCTACACCTTC. It codes for CAISSGTGNGYTF.

V gene TRBV6-4 combines with J gene TRBJ2-2; D might be TRBD2 (5 bases). Germline loops: CDR1 MRHNA, CDR2 SNTAGT. This CDR3 has 15 amino acids. Trimming cost V 7 bases and J 1 base, with 13 bases left between them. Written as DNA, the CDR3 is TGTGCCAGCAAAGAGGGCCACCTGAACACCGGGGAGCTGTTTTTT. This encodes CASKEGHLNTGELFF.

The chain has TRBV6-6 and TRBJ1-1; the D gene is possibly TRBD1 (5 bases). This CDR3 is built from 15 residues. Germline CDR1 is MNHNY and CDR2 is SVGAGI (reference sequence). The V end lost 7 bases, the J end lost 3 bases, and 18 bases lay between the germline ends. The CDR3 loop reads CASNDRILKDTEAFF. The CDR3 DNA reads TGTGCCAGCAATGACAGAATATTGAAGGACACTGAAGCTTTCTTT.

This clone came up once. This chain connects TRBV2 to TRBJ2-5, with a tentative D call TRBD1 (5 bases). CDR1 and CDR2 from the germline V gene are SNHLY and FYNNEI. V gave up 4 bases and J gave up 3 bases, with 18 bases separating them. CDR3 length: 16 residues. CDR3 residues: CASSGGRTGREETQYF. CDR3 DNA: TGTGCCAGCAGTGGGGGCCGAACAGGTCGAGAAGAGACCCAGTACTTC.

The chain couples TRBV18 to TRBJ1-1, with a possible D match to TRBD1 (5 bases). The CDR3 has 15 amino acids. The germline V gene encodes CDR1 KGHSH and CDR2 LQKENI. V lost 3 bases and J lost 3, with 14 bases in between. Here the CDR3 DNA reads TGTGCCAGCTCACCGATCCCAGGGTGGGACACTGAAGCTTTCTTT. This gives the protein CASSPIPGWDTEAFF.

J is TRBJ1-1 and V is TRBV7-9, with 9 bases that match TRBD1. V was pared by 7 bases and J by 11 bases, with 14 bases of the junction left unmatched. Germline CDR1 and CDR2: SEHNR and FQNEAQ (reference sequence). CDR3 length equals 14 residues. DNA of the CDR3: TGTGCCAGCACCAACCGGGACAGGGATCCAAGGGCTTTCTTT. Translation: CASTNRDRDPRAFF.

The V and J genes are TRBV7-8 and TRBJ2-3; the D gene is possibly TRBD2 (5 bases). V was clipped by 5 bases and J by 3 bases, with 15 bases between them. This CDR3 contains 15 residues. The germline gives CDR1 SGHVS, CDR2 FQNEAQ. The CDR3, as DNA: TGTGCCAGCAGCCCTCTTGGACTGGGGACAGATACGCAGTATTTT. Encoded protein: CASSPLGLGTDTQYF.

The V gene is TRBV5-1, the J gene TRBJ2-7; TRBD2 matches 9 bases. Germline assignment: CDR1 SGHRS and CDR2 YFSETQ. The CDR3 runs to 15 residues. Trimming at V came to 0 bases and at J to 2 bases, leaving 3 bases not matched to a gene. The CDR3 DNA follows: TGCGCCAGCAGCTTGGGGGTAGCGGGAGCCTACGAGCAGTACTTC. Its protein product is CASSLGVAGAYEQYF. Complete variable domain (other parts from reference TRBV5-1 and TRBJ2-7): KAGVTQTPRYLIKTRGQQVTLSCSPISGHRSVSWYQQTPGQGLQFLFEYFSETQRNKGNFPGRFSGRQFSNSRSEMNVSTLELGDSALYLCASSLGVAGAYEQYFGPGTRLTVT.